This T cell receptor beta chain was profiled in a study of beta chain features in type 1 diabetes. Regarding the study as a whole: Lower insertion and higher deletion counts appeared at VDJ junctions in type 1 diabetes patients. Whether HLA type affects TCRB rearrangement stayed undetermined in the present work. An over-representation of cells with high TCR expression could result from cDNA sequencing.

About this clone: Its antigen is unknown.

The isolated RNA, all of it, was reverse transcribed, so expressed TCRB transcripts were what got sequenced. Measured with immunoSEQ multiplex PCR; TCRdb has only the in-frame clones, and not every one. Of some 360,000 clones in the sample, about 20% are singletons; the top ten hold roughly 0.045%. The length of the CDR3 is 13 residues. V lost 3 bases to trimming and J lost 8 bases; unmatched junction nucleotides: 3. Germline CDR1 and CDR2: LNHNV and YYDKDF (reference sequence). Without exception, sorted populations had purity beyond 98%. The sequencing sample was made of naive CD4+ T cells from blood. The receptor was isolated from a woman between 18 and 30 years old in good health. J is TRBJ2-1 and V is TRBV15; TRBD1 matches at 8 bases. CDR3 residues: CATSSGQGDEQFF. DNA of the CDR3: TGTGCCACCAGCAGTGGACAGGGCGATGAGCAGTTCTTC.